These 8 T cell receptor beta chains came from one sample sequenced in a study of radiotherapy plus CTLA-4 blockade in lung cancer. Measured with immunoSEQ multiplex PCR; TCRdb has only the in-frame clones, and not every one. The sample lists tens of thousands of clones, 78% occurring once. The input for sequencing was peripheral blood, taken from a patient treated with radiotherapy plus ipilimumab. These receptors originate from a human donor with non-small cell lung cancer who had a complete response to radiotherapy plus ipilimumab.

For the CDR3, the DNA is TGTGCCAGCAGGGACGGATTAAGCTCCTACGAGCAGTACGTC. Its translation: CASRDGLSSYEQYV. The chain has TRBV6-5 and TRBJ2-7; D ambiguous. The V gene's germline CDR1 is MNHEY and CDR2 SVGAGI. The CDR3 covers 14 residues. Trimming removed 6 bases from V and 0 bases from J, with 12 bases in between.

This clone was observed a few times. V is TRBV29-1 and J is TRBJ2-1; the D is unclear. Germline V CDR1 and CDR2: SQVTM, ANQGSEA. V gave up 7 bases and J gave up 5 bases, with 6 bases separating them. This CDR3 has 10 amino acids. The CDR3 is CSARNNEQFF. The CDR3 bases are TGCAGCGCAAGAAACAATGAGCAGTTCTTC.

The genes are TRBV28 and TRBJ2-2; 9 positions match TRBD1. After removal of 4 bases from V and 6 bases from J, the junction contained 6 bases not matched to a gene. Germline V gene sequence: CDR1 MDHEN, CDR2 SYDVKM. CDR3 length: 15 amino acids. The CDR3 here is CASSSGTGWAGELFF. The CDR3, as DNA: TGTGCCAGCAGTTCCGGGACAGGGTGGGCCGGGGAGCTGTTTTTT.

V and J are TRBV19 and TRBJ2-5; D possibly corresponds to TRBD1 (5 bases). Per the germline V gene, CDR1 is LNHDA and CDR2 is SQIVND (reference sequence). This CDR3 comprises 14 residues. Trimming pared 6 bases from V and 2 bases from J, leaving 13 bases between. CDR3 residues: CASSPTDLQETQYF. CDR3 DNA sequence: TGTGCCAGTAGCCCGACAGATCTGCAAGAGACCCAGTACTTC.

This rearrangement joins TRBV19 to TRBJ2-6; tentatively, D is TRBD1 (5 bases). V was shortened by 6 bases and J by 0 bases, with 9 bases between the two germline ends. The CDR3 spans 15 residues. Germline V gene sequence: CDR1 LNHDA, CDR2 SQIVND (reference sequence). The CDR3 reads CASRAGNSGANVLTF. CDR3 nucleotides: TGTGCCAGTAGGGCAGGGAACTCTGGGGCCAACGTCCTGACTTTC.

The chain joins TRBV5-4 to TRBJ2-1; 16 bases are a match to TRBD2. The CDR3 contains 17 residues. CDR1 is SGHNT and CDR2 is YYREEE in the germline V gene (reference sequence). The J segment lost 9 bases and the V segment lost 4 bases, leaving 10 bases of the junction unmatched. The CDR3 bases are TGTGCCAGCAGCGCTACGGGGACTAGCGGGAGGGCGAGTGAGCAGTTCTTC. Translation gives CASSATGTSGRASEQFF.

This clone occurred once. This chain links TRBV7-8 with TRBJ2-3; D may correspond to TRBD1 or TRBD2 (5 bases each). Deletions cut 2 bases from V and 0 bases from J, with 15 bases between. The germline CDR1 and CDR2 sequences are SGHVS and FQNEAQ. The CDR3 contains 17 residues. The CDR3 loop reads CASSLLSGRSSTDTQYF. CDR3 sequence (DNA): TGTGCCAGCAGCTTACTTTCAGGGAGAAGTAGCACAGATACGCAGTATTTT. Combining the CDR3 with reference TRBV7-8 and TRBJ2-3 gives the whole variable domain GAGVSQSPRYKVAKRGQDVALRCDPISGHVSLFWYQQALGQGPEFLTYFQNEAQLDKSGLPSDRFFAERPEGSVSTLKIQRTQQEDSAVYLCASSLLSGRSSTDTQYFGPGTRLTVL.

The chain joins TRBV25-1 to TRBJ2-1, with 11 bases aligning to TRBD2. The V segment lost 0 bases and the J segment 6 bases; nucleotides outside the gene matches: 10. There are 18 residues in the CDR3. Germline V gives CDR1 MGHDK, CDR2 SYGVNS. CDR3 nucleotides: TGTGCCAGCAGTGAATATGCTATAGCGGGAGGGCGGGGCAATGAGCAGTTCTTC. It yields the protein CASSEYAIAGGRGNEQFF.